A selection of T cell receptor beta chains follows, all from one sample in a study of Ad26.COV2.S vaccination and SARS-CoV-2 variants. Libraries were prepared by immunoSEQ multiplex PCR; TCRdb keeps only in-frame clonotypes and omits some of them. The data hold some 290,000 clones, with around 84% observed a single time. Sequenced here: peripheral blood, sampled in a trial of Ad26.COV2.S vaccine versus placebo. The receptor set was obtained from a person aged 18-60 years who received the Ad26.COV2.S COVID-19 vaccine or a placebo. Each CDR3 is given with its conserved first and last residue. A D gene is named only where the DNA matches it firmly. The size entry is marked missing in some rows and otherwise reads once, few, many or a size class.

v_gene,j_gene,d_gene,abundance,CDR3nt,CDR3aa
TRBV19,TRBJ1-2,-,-,TGTGCCAGTAGTGTCGGCAGCCAGCCTAACTATGGCTACACCTTC,CASSVGSQPNYGYTF
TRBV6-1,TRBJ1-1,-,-,TGTGCCAGCAGTGAGGACACTGAAGCTTTCTTT,CASSEDTEAFF
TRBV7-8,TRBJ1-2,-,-,TGTGCCAGCATGCTGTCCGGACAGCGGGTTAGTGGCTACACCTTC,CASMLSGQRVSGYTF
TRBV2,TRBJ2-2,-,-,TGTGCCAGCAGCTTCGCGGAAAACTCCGGGGAGCTGTTTTTT,CASSFAENSGELFF
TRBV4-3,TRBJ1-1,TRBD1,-,TGCGCCAGCAGCCAAGTACTACAGGGGGTTGGAACTGAAGCTTTCTTT,CASSQVLQGVGTEAFF
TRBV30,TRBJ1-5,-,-,TGTGCCTGGAGTGTTAGAAGGGGGGGCGGAAATCAGCCCCAGCATTTT,CAWSVRRGGGNQPQHF
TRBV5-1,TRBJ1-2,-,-,TGCGCCAGCAGCTTGGGGGTAGACCGCTATGGCTACACCTTC,CASSLGVDRYGYTF
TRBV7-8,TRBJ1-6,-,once,TGTGCCAGCAGCCTCAATTCACCCCTCCACTTT,CASSLNSPLHF
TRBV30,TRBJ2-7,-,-,TGTGCCTGGAGGGACAGTACCCCCTACGAGCAGTACTTC,CAWRDSTPYEQYF
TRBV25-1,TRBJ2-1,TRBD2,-,TGTGCCAGCAGTTCCGTGGGGACTATCAATGAGCAGTTCTTC,CASSSVGTINEQFF
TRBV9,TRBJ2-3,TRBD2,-,TGTGCCAGCAGCGTCCTAGCGGGGCCTAGCACAGATACGCAGTATTTT,CASSVLAGPSTDTQYF
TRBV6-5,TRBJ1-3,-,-,TGTGCCAGCAGGCCATACTCTGGAAACACCATATATTTT,CASRPYSGNTIYF
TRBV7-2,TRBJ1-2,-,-,TGTGCCAGCAGCTGGGGCAGGGGACAATATGGCTACACCTTC,CASSWGRGQYGYTF
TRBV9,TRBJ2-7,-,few,TGTGCCAGCAGCGGGGACGGCTACGAGCAGTACTTC,CASSGDGYEQYF
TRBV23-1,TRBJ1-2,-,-,TGCGCCAGCAGTCAACCCCGGAGGCCCCCTCTTAGCTACACCTTC,CASSQPRRPPLSYTF
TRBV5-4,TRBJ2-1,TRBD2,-,TGTGCCAGCAGCCAAGGGACTAGCGGCTACAATGAGCAGTTCTTC,CASSQGTSGYNEQFF
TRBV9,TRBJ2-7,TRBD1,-,TGTGCCAGCAGCGGACTTGGACAGGGCGGCGAGCAGTACTTC,CASSGLGQGGEQYF
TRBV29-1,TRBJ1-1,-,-,TGCAGCGTTGACGGACAGACCCTCACTGAAGCTTTCTTT,CSVDGQTLTEAFF
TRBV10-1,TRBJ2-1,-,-,TGCGCCAGCAGTGCTCGAGCTACCTACAATGAGCAGTTCTTC,CASSARATYNEQFF
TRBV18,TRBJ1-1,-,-,TGTGCCAGCTCACCCGGAGTCCCCCGGGTTTCGGCTTTCTTT,CASSPGVPRVSAFF
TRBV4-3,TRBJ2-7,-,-,TGCGCCAGCAGCCAAGATGCGGAGGGCTCCTACGAGCAGTACTTC,CASSQDAEGSYEQYF
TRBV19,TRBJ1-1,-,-,TGTGCCAGTACCAAAAAGGTGCCGGACAGTCAAGCTTTCTTT,CASTKKVPDSQAFF